The 22 T cell receptor beta chains given below trace back to one sample, sequenced in a study of T cell repertoires in cytomegalovirus infection. Their cognate antigens are unknown. TCRdb redid the calling of the reads with MiXCR, one entry per CDR3 protein. The sample contains approximately 120,000 distinct CDR3 sequences, over 25% of which appear only once. The sample in question was CD8+ T cells from cultured PBMCs, obtained from culture after CMV antigen stimulation. The receptor source for this set is a human donor in good health (CMV status not recorded). Some clones in this sample may be carry-over from other donors' samples.

The genes are TRBV27 and TRBJ1-5; D uncertain. Germline V gene lookup returns CDR1 MNHEY and CDR2 SMNVEV (reference sequence). The CDR3 has 13 amino acids. Trimming removed 4 bases from V and 7 bases from J, with 11 bases in between. CDR3 DNA sequence: TGTGCCAGCAGTTCGGGAGGGCAACAGCCCCAGCATTTT. It specifies CASSSGGQQPQHF.

This chain links TRBV20-1 with TRBJ1-1, with D perhaps matching TRBD1 (5 bases). Germline loops: CDR1 DFQATT, CDR2 SNEGSKA (reference sequence). The V end lost 6 bases, the J end lost 5 bases, and 19 bases lay between the germline ends. The CDR3 has 14 amino acids. Here the CDR3 reads CSARTDSYRTEAFF. The CDR3 nucleotides are TGCAGTGCGAGGACTGACAGCTATCGGACTGAAGCTTTCTTT.

This clonotype occurred a few times. The chain combines TRBV6-1 with TRBJ2-1, with TRBD2 as a possible D gene (5 bases). V lost 4 bases, J lost 2 bases, and 12 bases lay in between. Germline CDR1 and CDR2: MNHNS and SASEGT. This CDR3 comprises 15 residues. CDR3 nucleotides: TGTGCCAGCAGTGGACGGGAATTTCCCTACAATGAGCAGTTCTTC. The encoded protein is CASSGREFPYNEQFF.

The V and J genes are TRBV27 and TRBJ1-1; D ambiguous. Germline values: CDR1 MNHEY, CDR2 SMNVEV (reference sequence). V was cut by 0 bases and J by 3 bases, with 5 bases left in between. This CDR3 is 13 amino acids long. The CDR3 DNA reads TGTGCCAGCAGTTTATCAGTGCACACTGAAGCTTTCTTT. Its translation is CASSLSVHTEAFF.

The rearrangement joins TRBV7-2 to TRBJ2-3; 8 positions agree with TRBD2. V shed 1 base and J 3 bases; nucleotides not matched to a gene: 3. The CDR3 totals 15 residues. Germline V lookup: CDR1 SGHTA, CDR2 FQGNSA. The CDR3 nucleotides read TGTGCCAGCAGCTTAGTCGGGGGGGAAACAGATACGCAGTATTTT. Translated: CASSLVGGETDTQYF.

This chain joins TRBV7-9 and TRBJ2-7, with D perhaps TRBD2 (6 bases). There are 14 residues in the CDR3. The germline gives CDR1 SEHNR, CDR2 FQNEAQ (reference sequence). With 5 bases removed from V and 2 bases from J, the gap between germline ends came to 13 bases. The DNA of the CDR3 is TGTGCCAGCAGCGGAGGGGCGGGGACCTACGAGCAGTACTTC. Protein: CASSGGAGTYEQYF.

The chain carries TRBV29-1 and TRBJ2-1; perhaps D is TRBD1 or TRBD2 (5 bases each). Germline V gene data show CDR1 as SQVTM and CDR2 as ANQGSEA. This CDR3 has 17 amino acids. Trimming cost V 2 bases and J 8 bases, with 25 bases left between them. Here the CDR3 reads CSVEIFRGAPPIHEQFF. The DNA for the CDR3 is TGCAGCGTTGAAATCTTCCGGGGCGCACCGCCGATCCATGAGCAGTTCTTC.

The chain combines TRBV20-1 with TRBJ2-7; D unresolved. CDR3 length: 13 residues. V was cut by 2 bases and J by 4 bases, with 12 bases left in between. CDR1 DFQATT and CDR2 SNEGSKA come from the germline V gene (reference sequence). CDR3 region: CSARPTQEYEQYF. CDR3 sequence (DNA): TGCAGTGCTAGACCAACCCAGGAGTACGAGCAGTACTTC.

This clonotype was counted once. The rearrangement uses TRBV6-1 and TRBJ2-1; no clear D. The ends were cut back, 0 bases at V and 4 bases at J, with 13 bases in the middle. Germline CDR1 reads MNHNS; CDR2 reads SASEGT. The CDR3 has 16 amino acids. The CDR3 spells CASSEAGKMWYNEQFF. The CDR3 DNA sequence: TGTGCCAGCAGTGAAGCGGGCAAAATGTGGTACAATGAGCAGTTCTTC.

In its sample, this clonotype was seen many times. CDR3 loop: CASSLRDTPQETQYF. The CDR3 region has the DNA TGTGCCAGCAGTTTACGGGATACCCCGCAAGAGACCCAGTACTTC. The V gene is TRBV12-3 or TRBV12-4, the J gene TRBJ2-5; a possible D gene is TRBD2 (5 bases). The CDR3 consists of 15 residues. Between the trimmed V and J ends, which lost 2 bases and 2 bases, there was a span of 12 bases.

This clonotype occurred many times. The chain couples TRBV7-9 to TRBJ1-1, with TRBD1 as a possible D gene (6 bases). Between the trimmed V and J ends, which lost 1 base and 3 bases, there was a span of 9 bases. The germline V gene has CDR1 SEHNR and CDR2 FQNEAQ (reference sequence). The CDR3 sequence is 14 residues long. The CDR3 nucleotides are TGTGCCAGCAGCTTAGGAAGGGGGTACACTGAAGCTTTCTTT. Translating it yields CASSLGRGYTEAFF.

The chain recombines TRBV11-3 with TRBJ1-5, with D possibly TRBD1 on 5 matching bases. CDR3 size: 17 residues. V lost 2 bases and J 0 bases, leaving 14 bases between the germline ends. Per the germline V gene, CDR1 is SGHNT and CDR2 is YENEEA. The CDR3 loop reads CASSLPLRGHSNQPQHF. CDR3 in DNA: TGTGCCAGCAGCTTACCCCTCAGAGGACATAGCAATCAGCCCCAGCATTTT.

The CDR3 DNA reads TGTGCCAGCAGCCAAGAGACTAGCGGGGGGCAAGAGACCCAGTACTTC. This encodes CASSQETSGGQETQYF. The genes are TRBV3-1 and TRBJ2-5, with 13 bases matching TRBD2. The CDR3 contains 16 residues. In germline, CDR1 is LGHDT, CDR2 YNNKEL (reference sequence). The V segment lost 0 bases and the J segment 2 bases; nucleotides outside the gene matches: 0.

This clonotype occurred a few times. The J gene is TRBJ1-1, the V gene TRBV4-3; a possible D gene is TRBD1 (6 bases). With 0 bases removed from V and 1 base from J, the gap between germline ends came to 15 bases. Germline V gene data show CDR1 as LGHNA and CDR2 as YSLEER. CDR3 size: 17 residues. The CDR3: CASSQDPPKTGNTEAFF. The CDR3 DNA sequence: TGCGCCAGCAGCCAAGATCCCCCCAAGACAGGGAACACTGAAGCTTTCTTT.

In nucleotides, the CDR3 is TGTGCCAGCAGTTTTTCAGGCAGCTCCTACGAGCAGTACTTC. Residues: CASSFSGSSYEQYF. V gene TRBV12-3 or TRBV12-4 combines with J gene TRBJ2-7; D gene ambiguous. Trimming cost V 3 bases and J 0 bases, with 9 bases left between them. The CDR3 has 14 residues.

This clonotype has just a few counts. J is TRBJ1-1 and V is TRBV4-1; D not resolved. This CDR3 is built from 15 residues. CDR1 and CDR2 from the germline V gene are MGHRA and YSYEKL. The germline V and J ends were trimmed by 0 bases and 4 bases, with 12 bases remaining between them. CDR3 sequence reads: CASSQDSNSGTEAFF. CDR3 DNA: TGCGCCAGCAGCCAAGATTCGAATTCCGGCACTGAAGCTTTCTTT.

The chain uses TRBV7-2 and TRBJ2-1; 8 nucleotides match TRBD2. The CDR3 spans 16 residues. J gave up 4 bases and V 3 bases, and 8 bases lay outside the gene matches. Germline V gene sequence: CDR1 SGHTA, CDR2 FQGNSA. CDR3 in DNA: TGTGCCAGCAGCTTTAGGAGCGGGGGTTCGTACAATGAGCAGTTCTTC. Translation gives CASSFRSGGSYNEQFF.

The V gene is TRBV7-9, the J gene TRBJ1-6, with no clear D. This CDR3 has 16 amino acids. Trimming left V 3 bases short and J 0 bases short, with 9 bases between. CDR1 is SEHNR and CDR2 is FQNEAQ in the germline V gene (reference sequence). The CDR3 loop reads CASSFGGDSYNSPLHF. The CDR3 region has the DNA TGTGCCAGCAGCTTTGGCGGCGACTCCTATAATTCACCCCTCCACTTT.

In this sample, this clonotype turned up a few times. The V and J genes are TRBV4-3 and TRBJ1-5; possibly TRBD1 for D (5 bases). V gave up 0 bases and J gave up 7 bases, with 13 bases separating them. CDR3 length: 15 amino acids. Per the germline V gene, CDR1 is LGHNA and CDR2 is YSLEER. CDR3 DNA sequence: TGCGCCAGCAGCCAAGATAGTGGGGGACGGCAGCCCCAGCATTTT. Protein product: CASSQDSGGRQPQHF.

The chain joins TRBV29-1 to TRBJ1-1; TRBD1 matches 8 bases. Germline CDR1 and CDR2: SQVTM and ANQGSEA. The trim removed 6 bases at V and 4 bases at J, leaving 1 base unmatched. CDR3 length: 11 residues. The CDR3 region has the DNA TGCAGCGTCGGACAGGGCACTGAAGCTTTCTTT. It is translated as CSVGQGTEAFF.

This clonotype showed up just a few times. As DNA, the CDR3 is TGTGCCAGCAGCCTCCCAGACAATCTATACACAGATACGCAGTATTTT. Its protein product is CASSLPDNLYTDTQYF. The gene calls are TRBV7-2 and TRBJ2-3; no clear D gene. There are 16 residues in the CDR3. The V gene's germline CDR1 is SGHTA and CDR2 FQGNSA. Trimming took off 5 bases at V and 2 bases at J, with 17 bases between the two ends.

There are a few counts of this clonotype. J is TRBJ2-3 and V is TRBV28; D possibly corresponds to TRBD1 (6 bases). V lost 6 bases and J 0 bases, leaving 10 bases between the germline ends. Germline V gives CDR1 MDHEN, CDR2 SYDVKM. The CDR3 is 14 amino acids. The CDR3 spells CASSPDRSTDTQYF. CDR3 nucleotide sequence: TGTGCCAGCAGCCCCGACAGGAGCACAGATACGCAGTATTTT. Using reference TRBV28 and TRBJ2-3 for the parts outside the CDR3, the full variable domain is DVKVTQSSRYLVKRTGEKVFLECVQDMDHENMFWYRQDPGLGLRLIYFSYDVKMKEKGDIPEGYSVSREKKERFSLILESASTNQTSMYLCASSPDRSTDTQYFGPGTRLTVL.